This T cell receptor beta chain was recorded in a study of breast tumors, draining lymph nodes, adjacent tissues. Axillary draining lymph nodes of breast cancer patients supplied the node samples. TCRdb processed the multiplex PCR reads anew with MiXCR; each CDR3 protein has one entry. In the table there are about 270,000 distinct CDR3 sequences, more than 30% of which are singletons. The sequencing input was axillary lymph node tissue. The clonotype originates from a female donor with breast cancer. Some clones in this sample may be carry-over from other donors' samples.

The CDR3 protein is CATSELKSGQSYEQYF. In DNA, the CDR3 is TGTGCCACCAGTGAGCTTAAAAGCGGACAGTCCTACGAGCAGTACTTC. This chain uses TRBV24-1 with TRBJ2-7; D might be TRBD1 (6 bases). V was pared by 4 bases and J by 1 base, with 16 bases between. The CDR3 is 16 amino acids. Germline CDR1 is KGHDR and CDR2 is SFDVKD.